Shown below are 13 T cell receptor beta chains from a single sample sequenced in a study of blood T cell repertoires in COVID-19. Assay used: immunoSEQ multiplex PCR; TCRdb lists only in-frame clones, some missing. Among approximately 40,000 clones, around 87% were seen once, and the ten largest hold around 25%. Material: peripheral blood. These receptors came from a woman of 80 years or more in a cohort sampled during active or convalescent COVID-19.

This chain uses TRBV4-1 with TRBJ1-2; 8 nucleotides align to TRBD1. This CDR3 has 15 residues. V lost 4 bases, J lost 8 bases, and 12 bases stayed unmatched. Germline CDR1 is MGHRA and CDR2 is YSYEKL. CDR3 sequence: CASSPDRAGFYGYTF. CDR3 nucleotide sequence: TGCGCCAGCAGCCCGGACAGGGCCGGATTTTACGGCTACACCTTC.

The rearrangement uses TRBV5-8 and TRBJ1-6, with no clear D. The V and J ends lost 9 bases and 7 bases respectively, with 17 bases between them. CDR3 length: 14 residues. CDR1 is SGHTS and CDR2 is YDEGEE in the germline V gene. The CDR3 sequence is CANPWAGPNSPLHF. The CDR3 DNA reads as TGTGCCAACCCGTGGGCCGGCCCAAATTCACCCCTCCACTTT. Combining the CDR3 with reference TRBV5-8 and TRBJ1-6 gives the whole variable domain EAGVTQSPTHLIKTRGQQATLRCSPISGHTSVYWYQQALGLGLQFLLWYDEGEERNRGNFPPRFSGRQFPNYSSELNVNALELEDSALYLCANPWAGPNSPLHFGNGTRLTVT.

The chain couples TRBV7-8 to TRBJ1-1, with 9 bases that match TRBD1. Germline V gene lookup returns CDR1 SGHVS and CDR2 FQNEAQ. J was trimmed by 6 bases and V by 5 bases; bases with no gene match: 13. This CDR3 has 16 residues. CDR3 loop: CASSPWSGTGYSEAFF. Written as DNA, the CDR3 is TGTGCCAGCAGCCCATGGTCCGGGACAGGGTATTCTGAAGCTTTCTTT.

V is TRBV6-5 and J is TRBJ2-7; 8 nucleotides match TRBD1. In germline, CDR1 is MNHEY, CDR2 SVGAGI. The CDR3 spans 15 residues. V dropped 2 bases and J dropped 3; count of bases not matched to a gene: 6. CDR3 coding DNA: TGTGCCAGCAGTTACCGAGGACAGGGTCGCTACGAGCAGTACTTC. The encoded protein is CASSYRGQGRYEQYF.

This clone was recorded only once. The chain is built from TRBV7-5 and TRBJ2-5; the table's D gene call, TRBD1, was not cross checked with the DNA. TRBV7-5 is listed as a pseudogene. The CDR3 consists of 13 residues. The CDR3 protein is CVRSFRAQETQYF. CDR3 DNA sequence: TGTGTCAGAAGCTTCAGGGCCCAAGAGACCCAGTACTTC.

V and J are TRBV4-3 and TRBJ2-2, with D hard to call. CDR3 size: 19 residues. Trimming cost V 0 bases and J 0 bases, with 17 bases left between them. The germline CDR1 and CDR2 sequences are LGHNA and YSLEER. The CDR3 protein is CASSQEPYAATSNTGELFF. The DNA of the CDR3 is TGCGCCAGCAGCCAAGAACCTTACGCTGCGACATCGAACACCGGGGAGCTGTTTTTT.

The CDR3 nucleotides read TGCGCCAGCAGCCAAGTGGACAGCTCGGGCTATGGCTACACCTTC. It encodes CASSQVDSSGYGYTF. This chain connects TRBV4-1 to TRBJ1-2; a possible D gene is TRBD1 (6 bases). This CDR3 spans 15 amino acids. CDR1 MGHRA and CDR2 YSYEKL come from the germline V gene. The V end lost 1 base, the J end lost 4 bases, and 13 bases lay between the germline ends.

The chain recombines TRBV9 with TRBJ1-6, with 7 bases identical to TRBD1. Germline trimming cut 4 bases from V and 8 bases from J; bases unmatched to any gene: 6. CDR3 length equals 14 residues. Germline CDR1 SGDLS, CDR2 YYNGEE. In nucleotides, the CDR3 is TGTGCCAGCAGCTTCGGGACAGAGGATTCACCCCTCCACTTT. Encoded protein: CASSFGTEDSPLHF.

The chain employs TRBV5-1 and TRBJ2-5; the D is unclear. Per the germline V gene, CDR1 is SGHRS and CDR2 is YFSETQ. CDR3 size: 13 residues. V lost 0 bases to trimming and J lost 1 base, with 4 bases between them. The CDR3 DNA sequence: TGCGCCAGCAGCTTGGTCGTCCAAGAGACCCAGTACTTC. It is translated as CASSLVVQETQYF. Filled out from reference TRBV5-1 and TRBJ2-5, the complete variable domain reads KAGVTQTPRYLIKTRGQQVTLSCSPISGHRSVSWYQQTPGQGLQFLFEYFSETQRNKGNFPGRFSGRQFSNSRSEMNVSTLELGDSALYLCASSLVVQETQYFGPGTRLLVL.

The V and J genes are TRBV11-2 and TRBJ1-2; D uncertain. The CDR3 sequence is 15 residues long. The V gene lost 6 bases and the J gene lost 6 bases, with 20 bases spanning the gap. Germline CDR1 and CDR2: SGHAT and FQNNGV. CDR3 loop: CASRFYGNRRHGYTF. CDR3 DNA sequence: TGTGCCAGCAGGTTCTACGGGAACAGACGACATGGCTACACCTTC.

The DNA for the CDR3 is TGCACCAGCAGCCAACCAGCCAGGGTATCAAATCAGCCCCAGCATTTT. The encoded protein is CTSSQPARVSNQPQHF. V usage is TRBV1 and J usage is TRBJ1-5; no DNA check was done on the table's D call, TRBD1. TRBV1 is a known pseudogene. This CDR3 spans 16 amino acids.

The chain uses TRBV27 and TRBJ2-7; the match to TRBD1 covers 7 bases. The CDR3 sequence is 14 residues long. With 5 bases clipped from V and 2 bases from J, the junction kept 6 bases outside the gene matches. The germline gives CDR1 MNHEY, CDR2 SMNVEV (reference sequence). The CDR3 DNA is TGTGCCAGCAGTCGAGACAGGGTTACCTACGAGCAGTACTTC. Its translation is CASSRDRVTYEQYF.

The rearrangement uses TRBV6-2 or TRBV6-3 and TRBJ1-1; 10 nucleotides line up with TRBD1. V lost 6 bases and J lost 3; bases outside the gene matches: 10. Germline V gives CDR1 MNHEY, CDR2 SVGEGT. The CDR3 covers 16 residues. Written as DNA, the CDR3 is TGTGCCAGCAGCCCCCACTCGACAGGGGGCCACACTGAAGCTTTCTTT. Amino acid sequence: CASSPHSTGGHTEAFF.